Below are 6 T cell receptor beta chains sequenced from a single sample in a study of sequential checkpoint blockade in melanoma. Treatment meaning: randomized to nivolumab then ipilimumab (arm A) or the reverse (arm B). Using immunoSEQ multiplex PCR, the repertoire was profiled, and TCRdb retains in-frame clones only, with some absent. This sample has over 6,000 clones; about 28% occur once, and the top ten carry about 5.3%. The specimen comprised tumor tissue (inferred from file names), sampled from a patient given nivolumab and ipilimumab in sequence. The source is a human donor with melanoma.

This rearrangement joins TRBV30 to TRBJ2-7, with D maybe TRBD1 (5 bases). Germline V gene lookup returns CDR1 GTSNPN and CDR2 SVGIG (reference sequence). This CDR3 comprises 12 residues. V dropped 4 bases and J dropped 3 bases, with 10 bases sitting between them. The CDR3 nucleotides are TGTGCCTGGACGAAGGGGCACTACGAGCAGTACTTC. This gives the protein CAWTKGHYEQYF.

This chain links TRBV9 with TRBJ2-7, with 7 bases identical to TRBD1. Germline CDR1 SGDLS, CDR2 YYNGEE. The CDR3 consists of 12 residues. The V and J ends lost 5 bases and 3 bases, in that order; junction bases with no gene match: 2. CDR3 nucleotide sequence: TGTGCCAGCAGTGACAGGGTCTACGAGCAGTACTTC. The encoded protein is CASSDRVYEQYF. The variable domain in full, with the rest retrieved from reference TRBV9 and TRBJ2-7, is DSGVTQTPKHLITATGQRVTLRCSPRSGDLSVYWYQQSLDQGLQFLIQYYNGEERAKGNILERFSAQQFPDLHSELNLSSLELGDSALYFCASSDRVYEQYFGPGTRLTVT.

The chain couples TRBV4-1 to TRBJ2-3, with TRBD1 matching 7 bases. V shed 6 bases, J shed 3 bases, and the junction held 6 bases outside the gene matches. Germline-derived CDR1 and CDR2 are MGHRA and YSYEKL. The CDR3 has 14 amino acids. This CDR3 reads CASRRGLGTDTQYF. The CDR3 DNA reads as TGCGCCAGCAGAAGGGGGCTAGGGACAGATACGCAGTATTTT.

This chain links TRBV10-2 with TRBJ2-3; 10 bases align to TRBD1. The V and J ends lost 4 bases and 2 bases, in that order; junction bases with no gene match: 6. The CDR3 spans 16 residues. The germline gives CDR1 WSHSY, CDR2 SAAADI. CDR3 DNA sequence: TGCGCCAGCAGTGGGAGGGACAGGGGTTACACAGATACGCAGTATTTT. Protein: CASSGRDRGYTDTQYF.

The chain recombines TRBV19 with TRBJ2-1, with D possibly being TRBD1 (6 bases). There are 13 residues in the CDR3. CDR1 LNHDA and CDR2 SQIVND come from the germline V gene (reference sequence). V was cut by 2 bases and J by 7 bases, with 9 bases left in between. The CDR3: CASSIRDTNEQFF. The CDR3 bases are TGTGCCAGTAGTATAAGGGACACAAATGAGCAGTTCTTC. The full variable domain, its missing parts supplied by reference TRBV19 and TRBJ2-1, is DGGITQSPKYLFRKEGQNVTLSCEQNLNHDAMYWYRQDPGQGLRLIYYSQIVNDFQKGDIAEGYSVSREKKESFPLTVTSAQKNPTAFYLCASSIRDTNEQFFGPGTRLTVL.

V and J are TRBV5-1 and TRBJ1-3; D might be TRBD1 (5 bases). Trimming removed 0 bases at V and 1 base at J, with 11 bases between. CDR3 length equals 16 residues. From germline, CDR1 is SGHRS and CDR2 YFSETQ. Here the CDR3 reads CASSLDTGGSGNTIYF. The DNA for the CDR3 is TGCGCCAGCAGCTTGGACACAGGAGGGTCTGGAAACACCATATATTTT.